This T cell receptor beta chain was observed in a study of graft-versus-host responses after intestinal transplantation (dated by TCRdb to the early 2020s). With regard to the full study: Multivisceral, liver-intestinal, or isolated intestinal transplants were received by the recipients. The cohort enrolled about two dozen intestinal transplant recipients, one of whom was a retransplant, and a few patients without pretransplant specimens were excluded. Samples from a few later patients were sequenced in-house on an Illumina MiSeq with MiXCR processing rather than by the commercial service. Graft-versus-host and host-versus-graft alloreactive T cell clones were tracked in the graft, circulation and bone marrow after intestinal transplantation using bulk TCR-beta CDR3 sequencing. Anti-thymocyte globulin induction was given to all recipients, followed by maintenance tacrolimus and steroids for around three years. Donor T cell macrochimerism was defined as a peak of at least 4% donor T cells among recipient peripheral blood mononuclear cells. Alloreactive clones were identified by sequencing pre-transplant mixed lymphocyte reaction products and comparing them with unstimulated pre-transplant donor and recipient T cells. The research as a whole found: Patients with donor T cell macrochimerism had high GvH to HvG T cell clonal ratios in their allografts. Early after transplant, peak levels of circulating GvH clones were associated with declines in HvG clones. The relatively low number and heterogeneity of intestinal transplant patients limited the conclusions. GvH clones were detected in recipient bone marrow, and some appeared earlier in ileal mucosa or blood, consistent with an intestinal mucosal origin.

Libraries were prepared through the immunoSEQ multiplex PCR assay. High-throughput TCR-beta CDR3 sequencing of genomic DNA from most patients was performed by Adaptive Biotechnologies. The paper's data handling went like this. TCR sequencing data for roughly 18 patients were retrieved from Adaptive's ImmunoSEQ software; a few other patients were processed with MiXCR and VDJtools. CDR3 nucleotide sequences shared between donor and recipient were removed because their origin could not be assigned. Alloreactive clones required at least 2-fold expansion over unstimulated cells and minimum CFSE-low frequency of 0.002% (template counts) or 0.001% (read counts). A clone was considered mappable if detected in the sequenced pre-transplant spleen, lymph node, or MLR CFSE-low populations of the donor or recipient. Cumulative frequency of alloreactive clones was calculated as a percentage of all sequences weighted by copy number. Not all clones reach the TCRdb copy of this immuneACCESS table, which keeps in-frame sequences only. Checked studies attribute under half of the gap to unresolved V genes and leave the rest unexplained. V and J calls and clone size are those listed in that table; D and trimming were worked out from the DNA. For this sample the table gives tens of thousands of clones, of which approximately 93% were detected only once. The top ten constitute 0.4% to 0.55% of the sample.

This clone was seen only once. What antigen it recognizes has not been identified. Base qualities are not at hand, and no much larger clone is one base apart. Blood samples were collected up to 4 times in the first month after transplant and then at least monthly when available. V loses 0 bases at its end and J loses 11 bases; junction bases beyond the gene matches: 7. From the germline V gene, CDR1 is SGHTA and CDR2 is FQGNSA. The CDR3 spans 14 residues, from the cysteine through the phenylalanine. The kept DNA is CDR3 alone, 42 bases in frame from the first base. The clonotype comes from a human patient who received an intestinal transplant, so some T cells may come from the graft donor. Sample: PBMCs, taken 156 days after intestinal transplant. The V and J segments used are TRBV7-2 and TRBJ2-7, and 10 bases in between align with TRBD2. The DNA sequence follows: TGTGCCAGCAGCTTAGCAGCGCTAGCGGGAGAGGAGTACTTC. Its coded protein is CASSLAALAGEEYF.